These 30 T cell receptor beta chains were sequenced from one sample in a study of cytomegalovirus exposure and HLA in healthy donors. Primers: 60 Vbeta forward and 13 Jbeta reverse. Measured with immunoSEQ multiplex PCR; TCRdb has only the in-frame clones, and not every one. The sample includes nearly 100,000 clones, about 72% seen only once; the top ten take roughly 19%. The sample comprised PBMCs. These receptors came from a woman aged 55-69 years in good health and CMV-seropositive.

This sequence joins TRBV28 and TRBJ2-1, with 7 bases aligning to TRBD2. V gave up 5 bases and J gave up 4 bases; unmatched junction bases: 8. This CDR3 contains 15 residues. The germline V gene encodes CDR1 MDHEN and CDR2 SYDVKM. The chain's CDR3 is CASSESGTIYNEQFF. DNA for the CDR3: TGTGCCAGCAGTGAGAGCGGGACTATTTACAATGAGCAGTTCTTC.

The chain links TRBV5-4 to TRBJ2-1, with 12 positions matching TRBD2. This CDR3 has 15 amino acids. Germline CDR1 is SGHNT and CDR2 is YYREEE (reference sequence). V lost 2 bases and J lost 7; bases outside the gene matches: 4. The CDR3 reads CASSLITSGRNEQFF. Here the CDR3 DNA reads TGTGCCAGCAGCTTAATTACTAGCGGGAGGAATGAGCAGTTCTTC.

V gene TRBV5-1 combines with J gene TRBJ1-3; no clear D gene. V dropped 4 bases and J dropped 0 bases, with 5 bases sitting between them. Per germline, CDR1 SGHRS and CDR2 YFSETQ. The CDR3 runs 13 residues. The CDR3 reads CASSPSSGNTIYF. In DNA form, the CDR3 reads TGCGCCAGCAGCCCCAGCTCTGGAAACACCATATATTTT.

This clone occurred a few times. This sequence joins TRBV4-1 and TRBJ2-1, with D tentatively TRBD1 (5 bases). The CDR3 covers 15 residues. With 6 bases removed from V and 0 bases from J, the gap between germline ends came to 12 bases. Germline V CDR1 and CDR2: MGHRA, YSYEKL. CDR3 nucleotide sequence: TGCGCCAGCAGAACCACAGGTTTCTCCTACAATGAGCAGTTCTTC. It translates to CASRTTGFSYNEQFF.

This clone was counted a few times. The chain couples TRBV5-1 to TRBJ2-6, with 8 nucleotides matching TRBD1. CDR3 length: 18 residues. CDR1 is SGHRS, CDR2 YFSETQ, per germline. V lost 6 bases, J lost 1 base, and 12 bases stayed unmatched. The CDR3 protein is CASKVDRGKQSGANVLTF. Written as DNA, the CDR3 is TGCGCCAGCAAGGTTGACAGGGGAAAGCAATCTGGGGCCAACGTCCTGACTTTC. The full variable domain, its missing parts supplied by reference TRBV5-1 and TRBJ2-6, is KAGVTQTPRYLIKTRGQQVTLSCSPISGHRSVSWYQQTPGQGLQFLFEYFSETQRNKGNFPGRFSGRQFSNSRSEMNVSTLELGDSALYLCASKVDRGKQSGANVLTFGAGSRLTVL.

The chain combines TRBV11-2 with TRBJ1-2; D remains ambiguous. Germline V gene data show CDR1 as SGHAT and CDR2 as FQNNGV. With 7 bases removed from V and 7 bases from J, the gap between germline ends came to 16 bases. CDR3 size: 13 residues. CDR3 nucleotide sequence: TGTGCCAGCAACGAACACTTGCGGCCTGGCTACACCTTC. Translation: CASNEHLRPGYTF.

The chain recombines TRBV25-1 with TRBJ2-3; 9 bases align to TRBD2. Losses at the gene ends were 3 bases for V and 3 bases for J; bases not matched to a gene: 1. The CDR3 covers 14 residues. Germline V gene sequence: CDR1 MGHDK, CDR2 SYGVNS. This chain's CDR3 is CASSEAGGTDTQYF. CDR3 sequence (DNA): TGTGCCAGCAGTGAGGCGGGAGGGACAGATACGCAGTATTTT.

The DNA for the CDR3 is TGTGCCAGCAGCCAAGATCCCGACAGCTCCTACGAGCAGTACTTC. Protein product: CASSQDPDSSYEQYF. The J gene is TRBJ2-5, the V gene TRBV4-2; perhaps TRBD1 as D (5 bases). The DNA end lines up better with TRBJ2-7; the J call may be wrong. This CDR3 comprises 15 residues. The germline V gene has CDR1 LGHNA and CDR2 YNFKEQ.

This chain links TRBV6-5 with TRBJ2-5; a possible D gene is TRBD2 (5 bases). CDR3 length equals 16 residues. Trimming took 0 bases from V and 4 from J, leaving 15 bases between them. Germline lookup yields CDR1 MNHEY and CDR2 SVGAGI. The CDR3 DNA is TGTGCCAGCAGTTACTCCCCAGCTCGCGGGTCAGAGACCCAGTACTTC. This translates into CASSYSPARGSETQYF.

The chain carries TRBV28 and TRBJ1-1; a weak D match, TRBD1 (5 bases). The CDR3 totals 12 residues. V lost 4 bases to trimming and J lost 9 bases, with 12 bases between them. Per germline, CDR1 MDHEN and CDR2 SYDVKM. The CDR3 is CASSSRQCKAFF. The CDR3, as DNA: TGTGCCAGCAGTTCTCGACAGTGCAAAGCTTTCTTT.

This clone was counted only a few times. The chain is built from TRBV30 and TRBJ1-4, with 9 nucleotides matching TRBD1. CDR1 GTSNPN and CDR2 SVGIG come from the germline V gene (reference sequence). The CDR3 is made up of 13 amino acids. Unmatched junction bases numbered 6, after V lost 5 bases and J lost 8 bases. The CDR3 coding sequence is TGTGCCTGGGGGGGACAGGGAGACGAAAAACTGTTTTTT. Translating gives CAWGGQGDEKLFF.

The chain employs TRBV9 and TRBJ2-3; D possibly corresponds to TRBD1 (6 bases). The ends were cut back, 4 bases at V and 4 bases at J, with 10 bases in the middle. The CDR3 is made up of 13 amino acids. CDR1 and CDR2 from the germline V gene are SGDLS and YYNGEE. The CDR3 nucleotides are TGTGCCAGCAGCCCCAGGGGATCAGATACGCAGTATTTT. Protein sequence: CASSPRGSDTQYF.

The chain carries TRBV28 and TRBJ1-2; TRBD1 aligns across 10 bases. V gave up 5 bases and J gave up 4 bases; unmatched junction bases: 10. CDR1 and CDR2 from the germline V gene are MDHEN and SYDVKM. The CDR3 loop spans 16 amino acids. CDR3 region: CASSPVSGTGAYGYTF. CDR3 DNA sequence: TGTGCCAGCAGTCCCGTCTCCGGGACAGGGGCCTATGGCTACACCTTC.

V is TRBV29-1 and J is TRBJ2-5; D uncertain. V lost 3 bases and J lost 5, with 10 bases in between. This CDR3 is built from 12 residues. CDR1 SQVTM and CDR2 ANQGSEA come from the germline V gene. The CDR3 protein is CSVDAIRETQYF. The CDR3 DNA reads as TGCAGCGTTGACGCTATCAGGGAGACCCAGTACTTC.

The J gene is TRBJ1-2, the V gene TRBV19; tentatively, D is TRBD1 (5 bases). Germline V CDR1 and CDR2: LNHDA, SQIVND (reference sequence). V was cut by 6 bases and J by 7 bases, with 30 bases left in between. The CDR3 is made up of 18 amino acids. The CDR3 spells CASSHQRATDRPRTGYTF. The CDR3 region has the DNA TGTGCCAGTAGCCATCAACGGGCGACAGATCGACCCCGTACTGGCTACACCTTC. Filled out from reference TRBV19 and TRBJ1-2, the complete variable domain reads DGGITQSPKYLFRKEGQNVTLSCEQNLNHDAMYWYRQDPGQGLRLIYYSQIVNDFQKGDIAEGYSVSREKKESFPLTVTSAQKNPTAFYLCASSHQRATDRPRTGYTFGSGTRLTVV.

This clone has only a few counts. The rearrangement joins TRBV10-3 to TRBJ1-2, with D uncertain. The germline V gene encodes CDR1 ENHRY and CDR2 SYGVKD. The ends were cut back, 5 bases at V and 5 bases at J, with 15 bases in the middle. There are 14 residues in the CDR3. The CDR3 sequence is CAISPGTIGYGYTF. DNA of the CDR3: TGTGCCATCAGTCCAGGTACGATTGGTTATGGCTACACCTTC.

This sequence joins TRBV5-1 and TRBJ2-1; 10 positions agree with TRBD1. V lost 3 bases to trimming and J lost 7 bases; unmatched junction nucleotides: 7. Per the germline V gene, CDR1 is SGHRS and CDR2 is YFSETQ. The CDR3 has 15 residues. CDR3 loop: CASSSGQGMWNEQFF. CDR3 bases: TGCGCCAGCAGCTCGGGACAGGGGATGTGGAATGAGCAGTTCTTC.

The chain employs TRBV7-8 and TRBJ1-1; 7 nucleotides line up with TRBD1. V shed 4 bases and J 5 bases; nucleotides not matched to a gene: 7. The CDR3 covers 14 residues. Per the germline V gene, CDR1 is SGHVS and CDR2 is FQNEAQ. In nucleotides, the CDR3 is TGTGCCAGCAGCTATGGGACAGCTTTTACTGAAGCTTTCTTT. Translating gives CASSYGTAFTEAFF.

Only a few counts were recorded for this clone. The DNA for the CDR3 is TGTGCCAGCAGCCCGGACAGGGGATCCTATGGCTACACCTTC. Encoded protein: CASSPDRGSYGYTF. The rearrangement uses TRBV2 and TRBJ1-2; 9 bases agree with TRBD1. There are 14 residues in the CDR3. V was clipped by 6 bases and J by 4 bases; unmatched bases: 6. Germline loops: CDR1 SNHLY, CDR2 FYNNEI. The entire variable domain, with the rest obtained from reference TRBV2 and TRBJ1-2, is as follows: EPEVTQTPSHQVTQMGQEVILRCVPISNHLYFYWYRQILGQKVEFLVSFYNNEISEKSEIFDDQFSVERPDGSNFTLKIRSTKLEDSAMYFCASSPDRGSYGYTFGSGTRLTVV.

J is TRBJ2-5 and V is TRBV9, with 14 nucleotides matching TRBD2. After removal of 4 bases from V and 5 bases from J, the junction contained 4 bases not matched to a gene. Germline CDR1 SGDLS, CDR2 YYNGEE. This CDR3 is 15 amino acids long. The CDR3 nucleotides are TGTGCCAGCAGCCTGGGACTAGCGGGAGTTGAGACCCAGTACTTC. Its protein is CASSLGLAGVETQYF.

The V call is TRBV11-2, the J call TRBJ2-7; 10 nucleotides agree with TRBD2. V was clipped by 0 bases and J by 0 bases; unmatched bases: 5. The CDR3 contains 17 residues. Looked up from germline, CDR1 is SGHAT and CDR2 is FQNNGV. CDR3 protein: CASSLDSGRIYSYEQYF. In DNA, the CDR3 is TGTGCCAGCAGCTTAGATAGCGGGAGGATATACTCCTACGAGCAGTACTTC.

The chain recombines TRBV11-2 with TRBJ2-1, with D tentatively TRBD1 (5 bases). The CDR3 totals 15 residues. CDR1 and CDR2 from the germline V gene are SGHAT and FQNNGV. The germline V and J ends were trimmed by 3 bases and 0 bases, with 9 bases remaining between them. CDR3 coding DNA: TGTGCCAGCAGCTTTGGGGCCCTCTCCTACAATGAGCAGTTCTTC. Translating it yields CASSFGALSYNEQFF. Drawing the rest from reference TRBV11-2 and TRBJ2-1, the complete variable domain is EAGVAQSPRYKIIEKRQSVAFWCNPISGHATLYWYQQILGQGPKLLIQFQNNGVVDDSQLPKDRFSAERLKGVDSTLKIQPAKLEDSAVYLCASSFGALSYNEQFFGPGTRLTVL.

This chain connects TRBV10-2 to TRBJ1-5; tentatively, D is TRBD1 (6 bases). Germline V gene data show CDR1 as WSHSY and CDR2 as SAAADI. Trimming removed 6 bases from V and 7 bases from J, with 16 bases in between. This CDR3 spans 14 amino acids. The CDR3 loop is CASSLTGWEQPQHF. CDR3 in DNA: TGCGCCAGCAGCCTCACAGGGTGGGAACAGCCCCAGCATTTT.

The rearrangement joins TRBV18 to TRBJ1-2; 8 bases align to TRBD1. CDR1 is KGHSH and CDR2 is LQKENI in the germline V gene. This CDR3 contains 13 residues. V shed 5 bases, J shed 7 bases, and the junction held 6 bases outside the gene matches. CDR3 sequence reads: CASSKGTGLGYTF. CDR3 coding DNA: TGTGCCAGCTCAAAAGGGACAGGCCTTGGCTACACCTTC. The full variable domain, its missing parts supplied by reference TRBV18 and TRBJ1-2, is NAGVMQNPRHLVRRRGQEARLRCSPMKGHSHVYWYRQLPEEGLKFMVYLQKENIIDESGMPKERFSAEFPKEGPSILRIQQVVRGDSAAYFCASSKGTGLGYTFGSGTRLTVV.

DNA for the CDR3: TGCGCCAGCAGGGAAAACCGGGAACCCAGGTCGTTCTTC. Its translation: CASRENREPRSFF. The rearrangement links TRBV5-1 to TRBJ2-1; weak D call: TRBD2 (5 bases). V gave up 5 bases and J gave up 15 bases, with 21 bases separating them. Germline V gene data show CDR1 as SGHRS and CDR2 as YFSETQ. CDR3 length equals 13 residues.

The chain employs TRBV28 and TRBJ1-2; D is ambiguous. V shed 4 bases and J shed 2 bases, with 8 bases lying between them. The CDR3 loop spans 13 amino acids. Looked up from germline, CDR1 is MDHEN and CDR2 is SYDVKM. This CDR3 is CASSSGYNYGYTF. The DNA for the CDR3 is TGTGCCAGCAGTTCAGGTTACAACTATGGCTACACCTTC.

V and J are TRBV28 and TRBJ2-4; 14 bases align to TRBD2. The V and J ends lost 5 bases and 0 bases, in that order; junction bases with no gene match: 9. The CDR3 loop spans 19 amino acids. Germline CDR1 and CDR2: MDHEN and SYDVKM. In DNA form, the CDR3 reads TGTGCCAGCAGTCCCGGACTAGCGGGAGGATTTATAGCCAAAAACATTCAGTACTTC. Protein sequence: CASSPGLAGGFIAKNIQYF.

The chain recombines TRBV29-1 with TRBJ2-5; a possible D gene is TRBD2 (6 bases). This CDR3 is 13 amino acids long. Germline V gives CDR1 SQVTM, CDR2 ANQGSEA. V lost 3 bases and J lost 6, with 14 bases in between. CDR3 sequence (DNA): TGCAGCGTTGATCCGGGACTTGGAAAGACCCAGTACTTC. Translation gives CSVDPGLGKTQYF.

V is TRBV19 and J is TRBJ2-7; D possibly corresponds to TRBD2 (5 bases). The CDR3 runs to 15 residues. Germline V gives CDR1 LNHDA, CDR2 SQIVND (reference sequence). Trimming pared 3 bases from V and 4 bases from J, leaving 16 bases between. In DNA form, the CDR3 reads TGTGCCAGTAGTATCTCCCGGGAAGATGTATACGAGCAGTACTTC. Its translation: CASSISREDVYEQYF.

J is TRBJ1-1 and V is TRBV7-9; perhaps TRBD1 as D (5 bases). The V gene's germline CDR1 is SEHNR and CDR2 FQNEAQ (reference sequence). CDR3 length: 15 amino acids. Between the trimmed V and J ends, which lost 6 bases and 11 bases, there was a span of 25 bases. CDR3 nucleotide sequence: TGTGCCAGCAGTAGCCTGAGGGACTGGGCTGGGATGGCTTTCTTT. This sequence encodes CASSSLRDWAGMAFF.